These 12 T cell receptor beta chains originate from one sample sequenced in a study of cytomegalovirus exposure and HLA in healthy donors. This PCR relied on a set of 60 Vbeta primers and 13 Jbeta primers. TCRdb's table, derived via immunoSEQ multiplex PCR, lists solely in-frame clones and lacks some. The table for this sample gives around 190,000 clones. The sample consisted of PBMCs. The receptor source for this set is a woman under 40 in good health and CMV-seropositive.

The chain's CDR3 is CSVPRPARAGSEIVNYGYTF. In nucleotides, the CDR3 is TGCAGCGTTCCCCGACCAGCCCGAGCGGGGAGTGAGATCGTCAACTATGGCTACACCTTC. This rearrangement joins TRBV29-1 to TRBJ1-2; no reliable D call. Germline loops: CDR1 SQVTM, CDR2 ANQGSEA. Trimming removed 5 bases from V and 2 bases from J, with 33 bases in between. The length of the CDR3 is 20 residues.

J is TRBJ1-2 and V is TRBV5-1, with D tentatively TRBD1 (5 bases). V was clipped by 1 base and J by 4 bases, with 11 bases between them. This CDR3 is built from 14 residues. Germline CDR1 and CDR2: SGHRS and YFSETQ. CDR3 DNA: TGCGCCAGCAGCTTGATAGGGGAAGGCTATGGCTACACCTTC. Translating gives CASSLIGEGYGYTF.

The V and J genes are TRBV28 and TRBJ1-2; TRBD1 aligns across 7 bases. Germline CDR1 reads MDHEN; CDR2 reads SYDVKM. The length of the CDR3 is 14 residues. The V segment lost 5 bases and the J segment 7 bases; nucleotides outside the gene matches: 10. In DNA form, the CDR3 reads TGTGCCAGCAGTATAATACAGGGGAAGAGTGGCTACACCTTC. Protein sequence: CASSIIQGKSGYTF.

The CDR3 region is CSVGTGSYGYTF. Here the CDR3 DNA reads TGCAGCGTGGGGACAGGAAGTTATGGCTACACCTTC. The chain is built from TRBV29-1 and TRBJ1-2, with 8 nucleotides matching TRBD1. Germline CDR1 reads SQVTM; CDR2 reads ANQGSEA. V lost 6 bases and J lost 5; bases outside the gene matches: 5. The CDR3 is made up of 12 amino acids.

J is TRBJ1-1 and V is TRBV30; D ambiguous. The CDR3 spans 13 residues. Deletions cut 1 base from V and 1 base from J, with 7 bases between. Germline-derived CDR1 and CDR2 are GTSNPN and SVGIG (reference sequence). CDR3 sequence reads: CAWSGIANTEAFF. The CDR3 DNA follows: TGTGCCTGGAGTGGTATAGCGAACACTGAAGCTTTCTTT.

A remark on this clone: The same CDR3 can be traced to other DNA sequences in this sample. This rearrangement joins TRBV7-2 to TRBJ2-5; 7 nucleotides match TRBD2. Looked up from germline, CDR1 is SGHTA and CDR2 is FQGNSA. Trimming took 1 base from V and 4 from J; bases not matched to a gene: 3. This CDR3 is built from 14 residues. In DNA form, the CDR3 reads TGTGCCAGCAGCTTAGGCGGGAGAGGAGAGACCCAGTACTTC. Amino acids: CASSLGGRGETQYF.

CDR3 sequence: CASSPRHTLSYTF. The CDR3 DNA sequence: TGTGCCAGCAGTCCGCGACATACTCTCTCCTACACCTTC. The chain uses TRBV28 and TRBJ1-2; D call uncertain. The germline V gene encodes CDR1 MDHEN and CDR2 SYDVKM. The V end lost 5 bases, the J end lost 10 bases, and 17 bases lay between the germline ends. This CDR3 region has 13 residues.

The CDR3 loop reads CAWNGGGNTEAFF. CDR3 coding DNA: TGTGCCTGGAATGGGGGGGGGAACACTGAAGCTTTCTTT. The chain has TRBV30 and TRBJ1-1; tentative D call: TRBD1 (5 bases). The CDR3 is 13 residues long. The germline V gene has CDR1 GTSNPN and CDR2 SVGIG (reference sequence). The V and J ends lost 4 bases and 1 base respectively, with 10 bases between them.

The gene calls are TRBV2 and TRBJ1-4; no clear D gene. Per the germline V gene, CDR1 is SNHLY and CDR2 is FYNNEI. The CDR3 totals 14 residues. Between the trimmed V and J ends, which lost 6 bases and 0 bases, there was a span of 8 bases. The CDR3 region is CASRRETTNEKLFF. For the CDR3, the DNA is TGTGCCAGCAGGAGGGAAACAACTAATGAAAAACTGTTTTTT.

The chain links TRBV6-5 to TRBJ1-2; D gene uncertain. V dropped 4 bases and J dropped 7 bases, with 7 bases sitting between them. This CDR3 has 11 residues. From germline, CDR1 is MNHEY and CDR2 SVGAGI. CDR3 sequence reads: CASSSGLGYTF. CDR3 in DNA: TGTGCCAGCAGTTCAGGTCTTGGCTACACCTTC.

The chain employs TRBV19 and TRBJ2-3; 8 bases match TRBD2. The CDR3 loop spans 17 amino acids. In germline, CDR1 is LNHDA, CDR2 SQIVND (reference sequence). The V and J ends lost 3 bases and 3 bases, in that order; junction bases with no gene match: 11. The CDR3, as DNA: TGTGCCAGTAGTATCATATGGAGCGGGAGCGGGACAGATACGCAGTATTTT. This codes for CASSIIWSGSGTDTQYF.

The CDR3: CASKSEVHPNTEAFF. The CDR3 coding sequence is TGCGCCAGCAAATCTGAGGTACACCCGAACACTGAAGCTTTCTTT. The rearrangement uses TRBV10-1 and TRBJ1-1; D remains ambiguous. This CDR3 is 15 amino acids long. Trimming removed 7 bases at V and 1 base at J, with 16 bases between. The germline gives CDR1 WNHNN, CDR2 SYGVQD (reference sequence).